This is a list of T cell receptor beta chains from one sample in a study of T cell responses to AZD1222 COVID-19 vaccine. The method was immunoSEQ multiplex PCR; TCRdb's version includes in-frame clones alone and lacks a portion of them. The repertoire consists of about 150,000 clones, with approximately 92% occurring once and the leading ten covering 1.6%. Material: peripheral blood, obtained on day 0 of AZD1222 vaccination. The receptors come from an adult in good health. Each CDR3 is given without its conserved first and last residue. Each record gives: D gene, J gene, V gene, clone size, CDR3 protein. A D gene is named only where the DNA matches it firmly. Clone size appears in some rows only: once, few, many, or a class for an expanded clone.

D gene: -
J gene: TRBJ2-1
V gene: TRBV11-3
clone size: -
CDR3 protein: ASSLRGRGYNEQF

D gene: -
J gene: TRBJ1-2
V gene: TRBV24-1
clone size: -
CDR3 protein: ATSDSSREGRGYT

D gene: -
J gene: TRBJ1-3
V gene: TRBV30
clone size: -
CDR3 protein: AWSVGGNTIY

D gene: -
J gene: TRBJ2-1
V gene: TRBV19
clone size: -
CDR3 protein: ASSMLKGTSYNEQF

D gene: TRBD1
J gene: TRBJ2-1
V gene: TRBV6-5
clone size: -
CDR3 protein: ASNQGDNEQF

D gene: -
J gene: TRBJ1-5
V gene: TRBV6-5
clone size: once
CDR3 protein: ASSSDSLNQPQH

D gene: -
J gene: TRBJ1-6
V gene: TRBV7-7
clone size: -
CDR3 protein: ASSSGPPGAGSPLH

D gene: -
J gene: TRBJ2-1
V gene: TRBV4-3
clone size: -
CDR3 protein: ASSQGRGAASANEQF

D gene: -
J gene: TRBJ2-3
V gene: TRBV7-3
clone size: few
CDR3 protein: ASSLGGIGTDTQY

D gene: -
J gene: TRBJ1-3
V gene: TRBV21-1
clone size: -
CDR3 protein: ASSTEYRAPRGNTIY

D gene: TRBD1
J gene: TRBJ1-5
V gene: TRBV10-3
clone size: -
CDR3 protein: AISPGQGNQPQH

D gene: -
J gene: TRBJ1-2
V gene: TRBV12-3/TRBV12-4
clone size: -
CDR3 protein: ASGSWGDYGYT

D gene: -
J gene: TRBJ2-4
V gene: TRBV2
clone size: -
CDR3 protein: ASSEMEKAGTGNIQY

D gene: -
J gene: TRBJ2-1
V gene: TRBV12-5
clone size: -
CDR3 protein: ASGLGEGGEQF

D gene: TRBD1
J gene: TRBJ1-1
V gene: TRBV6-2/TRBV6-3
clone size: -
CDR3 protein: ASSQTGVGNTEAF

D gene: -
J gene: TRBJ1-3
V gene: TRBV21-1
clone size: -
CDR3 protein: ASSKKGEGVSSTIY

D gene: -
J gene: TRBJ1-1
V gene: TRBV3-1/TRBV3-2
clone size: -
CDR3 protein: ASSHRARYTEAF

D gene: -
J gene: TRBJ1-2
V gene: TRBV7-6
clone size: few
CDR3 protein: ASSRLTGTMEIYT

D gene: -
J gene: TRBJ1-5
V gene: TRBV29-1
clone size: -
CDR3 protein: SVQAASNQPQH

D gene: -
J gene: TRBJ2-1
V gene: TRBV3-1/TRBV3-2
clone size: -
CDR3 protein: ASSQAVEQF

D gene: -
J gene: TRBJ2-7
V gene: TRBV12-3/TRBV12-4
clone size: -
CDR3 protein: ASSLAISYEQY

D gene: TRBD1
J gene: TRBJ1-4
V gene: TRBV11-2
clone size: -
CDR3 protein: ASSLGTGPLF

D gene: -
J gene: TRBJ1-1
V gene: TRBV7-9
clone size: -
CDR3 protein: ASSLQPNTEAF

D gene: TRBD1
J gene: TRBJ1-6
V gene: TRBV29-1
clone size: -
CDR3 protein: SVAQGANSPLH

D gene: TRBD2
J gene: TRBJ2-5
V gene: TRBV3-1/TRBV3-2
clone size: -
CDR3 protein: ASSRLSSGRASETQY

D gene: TRBD1
J gene: TRBJ1-3
V gene: TRBV9
clone size: -
CDR3 protein: ASSVGDSQDTIY

D gene: -
J gene: TRBJ1-6
V gene: TRBV6-2/TRBV6-3
clone size: -
CDR3 protein: ASSWGPPAGNSPLH

D gene: -
J gene: TRBJ2-3
V gene: TRBV7-3
clone size: -
CDR3 protein: ASSLYPADTQY

D gene: TRBD2
J gene: TRBJ2-1
V gene: TRBV19
clone size: few
CDR3 protein: ASSTRGLASENNEQF

D gene: TRBD1
J gene: TRBJ2-7
V gene: TRBV18
clone size: -
CDR3 protein: ASSPQNRGEQY

D gene: -
J gene: TRBJ2-5
V gene: TRBV6-5
clone size: -
CDR3 protein: ASSYSPFNPRETQY

D gene: -
J gene: TRBJ1-1
V gene: TRBV19
clone size: once
CDR3 protein: ASTPGQMNTEAF

D gene: TRBD2
J gene: TRBJ2-7
V gene: TRBV7-8
clone size: -
CDR3 protein: ASSKTRRPGLQYEQY

D gene: TRBD2
J gene: TRBJ2-2
V gene: TRBV7-3
clone size: -
CDR3 protein: ASSPGLVKFSGELF

D gene: -
J gene: TRBJ1-2
V gene: TRBV4-3
clone size: -
CDR3 protein: ASSQEWRNSYGYT

D gene: TRBD1
J gene: TRBJ2-1
V gene: TRBV14
clone size: -
CDR3 protein: ASRGTGAYNEQF

D gene: -
J gene: TRBJ2-3
V gene: TRBV7-2
clone size: -
CDR3 protein: ASSLRRTDTQY

D gene: -
J gene: TRBJ2-1
V gene: TRBV4-2
clone size: -
CDR3 protein: ASSQDVSSYNEQF

D gene: -
J gene: TRBJ1-3
V gene: TRBV6-5
clone size: -
CDR3 protein: ASGRPSSGNTIY

D gene: -
J gene: TRBJ2-5
V gene: TRBV4-1
clone size: once
CDR3 protein: ASSVEWQETQY

D gene: -
J gene: TRBJ1-5
V gene: TRBV23-1
clone size: -
CDR3 protein: ASSQPSNQPQH

D gene: -
J gene: TRBJ1-3
V gene: TRBV30
clone size: -
CDR3 protein: AWTLRGSTIY